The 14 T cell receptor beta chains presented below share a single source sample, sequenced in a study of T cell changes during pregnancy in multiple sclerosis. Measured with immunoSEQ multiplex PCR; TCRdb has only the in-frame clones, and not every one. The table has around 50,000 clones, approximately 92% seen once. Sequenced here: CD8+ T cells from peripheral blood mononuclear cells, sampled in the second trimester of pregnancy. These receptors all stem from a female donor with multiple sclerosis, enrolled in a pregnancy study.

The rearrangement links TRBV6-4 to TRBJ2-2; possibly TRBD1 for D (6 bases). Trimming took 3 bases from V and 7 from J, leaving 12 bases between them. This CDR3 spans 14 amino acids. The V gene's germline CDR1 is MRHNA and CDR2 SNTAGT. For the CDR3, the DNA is TGTGCCAGCAGTGATGCAGGGGCGAGCGGGGAGCTGTTTTTT. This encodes CASSDAGASGELFF.

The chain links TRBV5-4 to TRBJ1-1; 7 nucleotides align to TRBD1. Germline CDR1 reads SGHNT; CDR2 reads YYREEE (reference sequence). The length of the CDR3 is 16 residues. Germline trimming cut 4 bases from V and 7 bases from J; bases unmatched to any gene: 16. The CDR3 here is CASSQAPDRAGSEAFF. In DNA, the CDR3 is TGTGCCAGCAGCCAAGCTCCCGACAGGGCGGGAAGTGAAGCTTTCTTT.

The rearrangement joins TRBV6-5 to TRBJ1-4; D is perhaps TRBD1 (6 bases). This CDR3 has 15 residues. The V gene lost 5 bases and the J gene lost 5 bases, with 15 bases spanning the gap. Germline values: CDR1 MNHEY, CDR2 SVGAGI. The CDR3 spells CASSPPPTGNEKLFF. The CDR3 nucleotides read TGTGCCAGCAGTCCCCCGCCGACAGGAAATGAAAAACTGTTTTTT.

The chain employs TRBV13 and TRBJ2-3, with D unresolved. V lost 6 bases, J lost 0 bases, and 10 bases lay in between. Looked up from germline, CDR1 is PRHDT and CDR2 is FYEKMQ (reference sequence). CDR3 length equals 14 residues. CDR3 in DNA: TGTGCCAGCAGAGAAGAGTCTAGCACAGATACGCAGTATTTT. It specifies CASREESSTDTQYF.

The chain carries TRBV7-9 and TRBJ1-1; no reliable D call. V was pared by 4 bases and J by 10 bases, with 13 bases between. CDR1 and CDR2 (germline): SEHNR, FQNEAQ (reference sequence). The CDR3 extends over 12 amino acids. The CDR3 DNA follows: TGTGCCAGCAGCTCCCTCGGGGTGGCAGCTTTCTTT. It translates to CASSSLGVAAFF.

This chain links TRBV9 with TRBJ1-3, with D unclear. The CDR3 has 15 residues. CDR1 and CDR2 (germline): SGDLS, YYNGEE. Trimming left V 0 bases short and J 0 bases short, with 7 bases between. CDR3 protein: CASSVGAASGNTIYF. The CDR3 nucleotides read TGTGCCAGCAGCGTAGGGGCAGCCTCTGGAAACACCATATATTTT.

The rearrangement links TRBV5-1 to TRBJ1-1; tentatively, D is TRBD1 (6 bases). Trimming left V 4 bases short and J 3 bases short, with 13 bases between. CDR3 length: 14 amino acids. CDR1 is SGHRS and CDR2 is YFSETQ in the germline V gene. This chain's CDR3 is CASSVRDTYTEAFF. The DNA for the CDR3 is TGCGCCAGCAGCGTTCGGGACACTTACACTGAAGCTTTCTTT.

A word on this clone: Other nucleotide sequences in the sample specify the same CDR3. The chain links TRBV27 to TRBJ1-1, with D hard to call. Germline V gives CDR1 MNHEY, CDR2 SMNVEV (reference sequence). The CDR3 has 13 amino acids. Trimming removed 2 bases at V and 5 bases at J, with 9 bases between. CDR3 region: CASSLQGGTEAFF. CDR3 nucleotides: TGTGCCAGCAGTTTACAAGGAGGTACTGAAGCTTTCTTT.

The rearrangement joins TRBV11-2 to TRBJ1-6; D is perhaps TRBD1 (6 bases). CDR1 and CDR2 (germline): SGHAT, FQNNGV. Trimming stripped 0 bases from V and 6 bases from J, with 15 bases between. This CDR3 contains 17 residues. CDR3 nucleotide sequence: TGTGCCAGCAGCTTAGATCTGTTGGGGGCGACTAATTCACCCCTCCACTTT. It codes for CASSLDLLGATNSPLHF.

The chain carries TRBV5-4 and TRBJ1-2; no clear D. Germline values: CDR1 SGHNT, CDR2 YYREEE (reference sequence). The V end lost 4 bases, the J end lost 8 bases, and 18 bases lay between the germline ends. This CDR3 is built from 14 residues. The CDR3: CASSERPGSVGYTF. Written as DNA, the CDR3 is TGTGCCAGCAGCGAGAGACCCGGGTCCGTGGGCTACACCTTC.

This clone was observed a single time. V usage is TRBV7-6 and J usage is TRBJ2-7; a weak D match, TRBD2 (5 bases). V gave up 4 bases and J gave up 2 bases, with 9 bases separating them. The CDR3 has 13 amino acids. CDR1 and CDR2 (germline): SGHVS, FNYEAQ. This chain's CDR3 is CASSSSGPYEQYF. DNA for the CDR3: TGTGCCAGCAGCTCCAGCGGACCCTACGAGCAGTACTTC. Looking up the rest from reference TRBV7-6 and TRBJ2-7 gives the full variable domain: GAGVSQSPRYKVTKRGQDVALRCDPISGHVSLYWYRQALGQGPEFLTYFNYEAQQDKSGLPNDRFSAERPEGSISTLTIQRTEQRDSAMYRCASSSSGPYEQYFGPGTRLTVT.

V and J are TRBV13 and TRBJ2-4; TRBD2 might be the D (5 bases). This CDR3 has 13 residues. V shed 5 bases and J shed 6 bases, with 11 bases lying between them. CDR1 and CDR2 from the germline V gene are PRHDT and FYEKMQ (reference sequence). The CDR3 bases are TGTGCCAGCAGCCCCCGGGATTCAAACATTCAGTACTTC. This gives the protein CASSPRDSNIQYF.

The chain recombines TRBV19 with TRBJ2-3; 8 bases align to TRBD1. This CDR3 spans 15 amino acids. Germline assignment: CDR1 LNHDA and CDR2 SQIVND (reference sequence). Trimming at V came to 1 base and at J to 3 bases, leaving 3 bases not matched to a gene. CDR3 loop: CASSIVWTGTDTQYF. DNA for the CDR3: TGTGCCAGTAGTATAGTGTGGACAGGGACAGATACGCAGTATTTT.

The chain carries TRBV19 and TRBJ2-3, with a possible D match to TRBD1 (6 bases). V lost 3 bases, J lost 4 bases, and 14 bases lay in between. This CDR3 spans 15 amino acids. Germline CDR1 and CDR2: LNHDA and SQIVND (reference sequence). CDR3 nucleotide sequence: TGTGCCAGTAGTATTGGTACAGGGAGCGCAGATACGCAGTATTTT. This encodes CASSIGTGSADTQYF. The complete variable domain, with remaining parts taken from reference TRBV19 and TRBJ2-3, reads DGGITQSPKYLFRKEGQNVTLSCEQNLNHDAMYWYRQDPGQGLRLIYYSQIVNDFQKGDIAEGYSVSREKKESFPLTVTSAQKNPTAFYLCASSIGTGSADTQYFGPGTRLTVL.